Listed below are T cell receptor beta chains from one sample, sequenced in a study of regulatory T cells in long-lasting Graves disease. TCRdb re-called the multiplex PCR reads through MiXCR, storing one row per CDR3 protein. The sample gives approximately 350,000 distinct CDR3 sequences, around 15% of which show up once; just under 30% is in the top ten. The same sample was also studied in work on T cells in Graves' hyperthyroidism and ophthalmopathy.

The material sequenced was peripheral blood mononuclear cells (PBMCs), taken at new diagnosis, from a patient treated with antithyroid drugs. The receptor set was obtained from a man aged 35-49 years with Graves disease. Each CDR3 is given with its conserved first and last residue. A D gene is named only where the DNA matches it firmly. The size entry is marked missing in some rows and otherwise reads once, few, many or a size class.

clone_size j_call v_call d_call cdr3_aa cdr3_nt
many TRBJ2-5 TRBV9 TRBD1 CASSVDRGRRETQYF TGTGCCAGCAGCGTAGACAGGGGCAGGAGGGAGACCCAGTACTTC
. TRBJ2-5 TRBV5-1 TRBD1 CASSIGGTAQETQYF TGCGCCAGCAGCATAGGTGGGACAGCCCAAGAGACCCAGTACTTC
many TRBJ1-1 TRBV29-1 . CSPLRRVCMNTEAFF TGCAGCCCTCTACGGAGGGTTTGTATGAACACTGAAGCTTTCTTT
few TRBJ1-1 TRBV19 TRBD1 CASRRGQTNTEAFF TGTGCCAGTAGAAGGGGACAGACGAACACTGAAGCTTTCTTT
. TRBJ1-2 TRBV20-1 TRBD1 CSARGTGGRYGYTF TGCAGTGCTAGAGGCACAGGGGGCCGCTATGGCTACACCTTC
many TRBJ1-6 TRBV12-3/TRBV12-4 . CASSLSGTDVTLHF TGTGCCAGCAGTTTATCCGGGACCGACGTCACCCTCCACTTT
many TRBJ1-5 TRBV3-1 . CASSQSEMQGAQPQHF TGTGCCAGCAGCCAATCGGAGATGCAAGGAGCTCAGCCCCAGCATTTT
. TRBJ1-1 TRBV10-3 . CAIRAQGGGPEAFF TGTGCCATCAGAGCCCAGGGCGGGGGACCTGAAGCTTTCTTT
many TRBJ2-7 TRBV5-5 . CASSNPTGTYEQYF TGTGCCAGCAGCAACCCGACCGGGACCTACGAGCAGTACTTC
many TRBJ2-5 TRBV6-2/TRBV6-3 TRBD1 CASRDRDPQETQYF TGTGCCAGCAGGGACAGGGATCCCCAGGAGACCCAGTACTTC
. TRBJ2-5 TRBV7-2 . CASSLDGPQETQYF TGTGCCAGCAGCTTAGACGGACCCCAAGAGACCCAGTACTTC
many TRBJ1-5 TRBV24-1 . CATSDRDTSNQPQHF TGTGCCACCAGCGACCGGGACACAAGCAATCAGCCCCAGCATTTT
many TRBJ2-2 TRBV20-1 . CSARDRRAGSNTGELFF TGCAGTGCTAGAGATCGGAGGGCAGGGTCCAACACCGGGGAGCTGTTTTTT
. TRBJ2-7 TRBV5-1 TRBD2 CASSLVAGPLYEQYF TGCGCCAGCAGCTTAGTAGCGGGGCCCCTCTACGAGCAGTACTTC
many TRBJ1-4 TRBV28 . CASSFGSGNEKLFF TGTGCCAGCAGTTTCGGTAGCGGTAATGAAAAACTGTTTTTT
. TRBJ1-2 TRBV20-1 . CSARDRRIDYGYTF TGCAGTGCTAGAGATAGGAGGATCGACTATGGCTACACCTTC
many TRBJ2-1 TRBV7-9 TRBD1 CASQGGPRGVYNEQFF TGTGCCAGCCAAGGGGGCCCCCGCGGCGTCTACAATGAGCAGTTCTTC
few TRBJ2-3 TRBV29-1 . CSVLLFMGARDTQYF TGCAGCGTTCTCCTTTTTATGGGAGCCAGAGATACGCAGTATTTT
many TRBJ1-6 TRBV5-1 . CASSRGNNSPLHF TGCGCCAGCAGCAGGGGGAATAATTCACCCCTCCACTTT
many TRBJ1-1 TRBV3-1 TRBD1 CASSRDRGQTEAFF TGTGCCAGCAGCCGGGACAGGGGACAAACTGAAGCTTTCTTT
few TRBJ2-2 TRBV7-3 TRBD2 CASSPSGGAVTGELFF TGTGCCAGCAGCCCTAGCGGGGGGGCCGTTACCGGGGAGCTGTTTTTT
many TRBJ2-1 TRBV6-5 TRBD1 CASSYVWQGAYNEQFF TGTGCCAGCAGTTACGTGTGGCAGGGGGCCTACAATGAGCAGTTCTTC
many TRBJ2-1 TRBV6-4 . CASSVVADSYNEQFF TGTGCCAGCAGCGTAGTAGCGGATTCCTACAATGAGCAGTTCTTC
many TRBJ1-4 TRBV2 . CASSAVGLSNEKLFF TGTGCCAGCAGTGCGGTGGGGCTGTCTAATGAAAAACTGTTTTTT
many TRBJ2-3 TRBV11-1 . CASSSTGSTQYF TGTGCCAGCAGCTCCACAGGGAGTACGCAGTATTTT
. TRBJ1-2 TRBV14 . CASSQHPYMGYTF TGTGCCAGCAGCCAACACCCGTATATGGGCTACACCTTC
. TRBJ2-1 TRBV2 . CASSDRESGVDEQFF TGTGCCAGCAGTGACCGGGAGTCAGGTGTTGATGAGCAGTTCTTC
many TRBJ2-7 TRBV7-2 TRBD1 CASTHGTASYEQYF TGTGCCAGCACCCATGGGACAGCCTCCTACGAGCAGTACTTC
many TRBJ2-1 TRBV11-2 . CASSLVKEQFF TGTGCCAGCAGCTTAGTAAAGGAGCAGTTCTTC
many TRBJ2-1 TRBV11-2 . CASSPRGLDSNEQFF TGTGCCAGCAGCCCCCGGGGACTCGATTCCAATGAGCAGTTCTTC
. TRBJ2-1 TRBV27 . CASSLYWDPYNEQFF TGTGCCAGCAGTTTATACTGGGATCCCTACAATGAGCAGTTCTTC
few TRBJ2-7 TRBV5-4 TRBD1 CASSLAPGQSSYEQYF TGTGCCAGCAGCTTGGCCCCGGGACAGAGCTCCTACGAGCAGTACTTC
many TRBJ2-7 TRBV2 TRBD1 CASSEDRGEQYF TGTGCCAGCAGTGAGGACAGGGGTGAGCAGTACTTC
many TRBJ2-5 TRBV20-1 . CSARVATGGETQYF TGCAGTGCTAGAGTTGCGACAGGAGGGGAGACCCAGTACTTC
many TRBJ2-3 TRBV6-2/TRBV6-3 . CASSEIRTITDTQYF TGTGCCAGCAGTGAAATTAGGACTATTACAGATACGCAGTATTTT
. TRBJ1-2 TRBV12-3/TRBV12-4 . CASKGYGYTF TGTGCCAGCAAGGGCTATGGCTACACCTTC
many TRBJ2-2 TRBV28 TRBD2 CASSLAGGEATGELFF TGTGCCAGCAGTTTAGCGGGGGGTGAGGCAACCGGGGAGCTGTTTTTT
once TRBJ2-7 TRBV20-1 . CSASPPGHLTYEQYF TGCAGTGCTAGCCCCCCAGGGCACCTGACCTACGAGCAGTACTTC
once TRBJ2-3 TRBV4-1 . CASSQRDAGTDTQYF TGCGCCAGCAGCCAACGGGACGCGGGGACAGATACGCAGTATTTT
many TRBJ2-5 TRBV7-2 TRBD1 CASSFDRVAETQYF TGTGCCAGCAGCTTCGACAGGGTTGCGGAGACCCAGTACTTC
many TRBJ2-1 TRBV12-3/TRBV12-4 . CASLPGGYNEQFF TGTGCCAGTCTACCCGGCGGATACAATGAGCAGTTCTTC
many TRBJ1-4 TRBV5-1 TRBD1 CASSRTGGDEKLFF TGCGCCAGCAGCCGGACAGGGGGCGATGAAAAACTGTTTTTT
many TRBJ1-1 TRBV30 . CAWSLQTNTEAFF TGTGCCTGGAGCCTACAGACGAACACTGAAGCTTTCTTT
many TRBJ2-4 TRBV7-2 TRBD1 CASSLASGTGYNIQYF TGTGCCAGCAGCTTAGCCTCCGGGACAGGGTATAACATTCAGTACTTC
. TRBJ1-2 TRBV12-3/TRBV12-4 . CASSRRNYGYTF TGTGCCAGCAGTCGGAGAAACTATGGCTACACCTTC
few TRBJ1-5 TRBV20-1 . CSARGGLNQPQHF TGCAGTGCTAGGGGGGGGCTCAATCAGCCCCAGCATTTT
. TRBJ1-3 TRBV20-1 TRBD1 CSAREPDRAGNTIYF TGCAGTGCTAGAGAGCCCGACAGGGCTGGAAACACCATATATTTT
few TRBJ1-4 TRBV4-1 . CASSQGQINEKLFF TGCGCCAGCAGCCAAGGACAGATTAATGAAAAACTGTTTTTT
few TRBJ1-5 TRBV20-1 TRBD1 CSASRDSLNQPQHF TGCAGTGCTAGTCGGGACAGCCTCAATCAGCCCCAGCATTTT
. TRBJ1-1 TRBV29-1 . CSVERGEPEAFF TGCAGCGTTGAAAGGGGGGAGCCTGAAGCTTTCTTT
few TRBJ2-7 TRBV20-1 . CSARDWGQSYEQYF TGCAGTGCTAGAGATTGGGGCCAATCCTACGAGCAGTACTTC
many TRBJ2-7 TRBV7-2 . CASSFEVSYEQYF TGTGCCAGCAGCTTTGAGGTTTCCTACGAGCAGTACTTC
many TRBJ1-1 TRBV7-2 . CASSLAPEDTEAFF TGTGCCAGCAGCTTAGCGCCGGAAGACACTGAAGCTTTCTTT
. TRBJ2-2 TRBV7-2 TRBD2 CASSLRTSGWTGELFF TGTGCCAGCAGCTTACGGACTAGCGGGTGGACCGGGGAGCTGTTTTTT
. TRBJ2-5 TRBV27 TRBD1 CASSPGTGGAYGETQYF TGTGCCAGCAGTCCCGGGACAGGGGGCGCCTATGGGGAGACCCAGTACTTC